This T cell receptor beta chain derives from a study of cytomegalovirus exposure and HLA in healthy donors. Study-level points and caveats: The study labeled fewer than 200 TCR beta chains cytomegalovirus-associated.

With 60 Vbeta and 13 Jbeta primers, the PCR was carried out. Produced via immunoSEQ multiplex PCR; TCRdb's table is partial and in-frame only. The repertoire table contains approximately 50,000 clones. The ends were cut back, 5 bases at V and 4 bases at J, with 15 bases in the middle. The germline gives CDR1 LNHDA, CDR2 SQIVND (reference sequence). The CDR3 spans 16 residues. As regards this clone: Antigen: not known.

The origin of this receptor is a woman aged 40 to 50 in good health and CMV-seronegative. Source material: PBMCs. The chain has TRBV19 and TRBJ2-6; D gene uncertain. CDR3 nucleotides: TGTGCCAGTAGTTTCTCCCCCGAGCTGGGGGCCAACGTCCTGACTTTC. Its protein is CASSFSPELGANVLTF.